The present TCR beta chain was sequenced within a study of blood T cell repertoires in COVID-19 (dated by TCRdb to 2020 to 2022). About the investigation overall: Collaborator samples came from the United States, Italy and Spain and covered acute and convalescent phases of COVID-19. The prospective study material was composed of cDNA or gDNA derived from T cells, B-cell-depleted T cells, or PBMCs. Deeply sampled blood TCRbeta repertoires from subjects exposed to, actively infected with, or recovered from COVID-19 were included in the dataset. The repertoires were released in a freely available public database intended as a resource for research on the immune response to SARS-CoV-2. Samples came from the ongoing ImmuneRACE study (first 160 participants) plus 1,254 subjects from 6 global collaborators. Nearly every sample came with metadata listing a de-identified subject ID, COVID-19 status, age in years and sex. HLA class I and class II types, where available, came from metadata supplied by the sample provider rather than from assay-based typing.

Whole blood was collected in K2EDTA tubes by collaborating institutions according to the institutions' own protocols. For TCRbeta analysis, collaborators shipped samples as frozen whole blood, isolated PBMCs, or DNA extracted from either of those sample types. The immunoSEQ Assay, a bias-controlled multiplex PCR, was used to amplify TCRbeta CDR3 regions from genomic DNA. The study's processing was this. The number of nucleated cells in each sample was estimated from the amplification of reference gene primers within the assay. To quantify the absolute abundance of each unique TCRbeta CDR3 rearrangement, sequence reads were collapsed and filtered. For each sample, productive Simpson clonality was calculated by taking the square root of Simpson's diversity index across productive rearrangements. Drawn from immuneACCESS, this table holds only the in-frame rearrangements with V and J called that TCRdb kept. Clones are partly lost; checked studies trace under half to an unresolved V gene and leave the rest unexplained. D and trimming come from the DNA, and the V and J calls and clone size come from that table. Here the sample has 53,000 or so clones; 70% to 90% occur a single time. The ten largest account for under 3.5% of the sample.

A remark on this clone: The antigen this receptor binds is unknown. Per-base quality was not reported, and no clone a single base away is much larger than it.

Here is what the overall study found, with its caveats: The quantity of clinical and demographic metadata differed by source and by participant and was supplied without curation.

This receptor was obtained from a man of 80 years or more with acute or convalescent COVID-19. The sample comprised peripheral blood.

The nucleotides read TGTGCCAGCAGCCAAGAGCTGACAGGGGTTTTACGCGAGCAGTACTTC. Translated, this gives CASSQELTGVLREQYF. Rearrangement joined TRBV14 to TRBJ2-7, with 8 bases aligning to TRBD1. Via the germline V gene, CDR1 is SGHDN and CDR2 FVKESK. The CDR3 holds 16 amino acids from the cysteine to the phenylalanine. The kept DNA is CDR3 alone, 48 bases in frame from the first base. V is cut back by 0 bases and J by 6 bases, with 10 bases in the junction unmatched.